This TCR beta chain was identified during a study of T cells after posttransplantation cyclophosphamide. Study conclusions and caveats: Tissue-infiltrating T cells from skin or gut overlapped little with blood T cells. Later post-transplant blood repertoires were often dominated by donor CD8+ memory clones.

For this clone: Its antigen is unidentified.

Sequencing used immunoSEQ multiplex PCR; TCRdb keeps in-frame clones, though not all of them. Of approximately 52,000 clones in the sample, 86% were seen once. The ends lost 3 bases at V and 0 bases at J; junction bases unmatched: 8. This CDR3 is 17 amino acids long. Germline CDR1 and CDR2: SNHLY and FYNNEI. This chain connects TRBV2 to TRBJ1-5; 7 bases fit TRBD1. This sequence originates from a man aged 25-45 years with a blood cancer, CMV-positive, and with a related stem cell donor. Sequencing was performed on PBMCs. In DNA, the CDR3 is TGTGCCAGCAGTGACGAGGGGGCTTGGTATAGCAATCAGCCCCAGCATTTT. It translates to CASSDEGAWYSNQPQHF.